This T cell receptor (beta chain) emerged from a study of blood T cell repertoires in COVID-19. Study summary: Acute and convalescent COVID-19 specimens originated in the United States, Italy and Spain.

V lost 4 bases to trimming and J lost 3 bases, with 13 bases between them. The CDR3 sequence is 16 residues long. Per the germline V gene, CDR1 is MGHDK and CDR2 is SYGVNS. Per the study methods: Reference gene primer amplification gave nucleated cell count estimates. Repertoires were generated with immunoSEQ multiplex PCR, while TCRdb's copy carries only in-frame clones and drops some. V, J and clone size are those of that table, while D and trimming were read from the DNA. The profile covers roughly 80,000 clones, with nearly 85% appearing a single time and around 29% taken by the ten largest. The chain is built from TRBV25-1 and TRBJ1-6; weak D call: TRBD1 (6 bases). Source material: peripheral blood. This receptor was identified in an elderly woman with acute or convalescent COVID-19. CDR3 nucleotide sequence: TGTGCCAGCAGTGCGGGGACACCCAACTATAATTCACCCCTCCACTTT. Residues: CASSAGTPNYNSPLHF.